The next 3 T cell receptor beta chains were all read from a single sample in a study of blood T cell repertoires in COVID-19 (dated by TCRdb to about 2020). To prepare the library, the immunoSEQ multiplex PCR assay was applied. TCRdb limited this immuneACCESS table to in-frame rearrangements with V and J called. A share of clones is missing; checked studies link under half to unresolved V genes, and the rest is unexplained. This sample holds more than 85,000 clones; about 85% were observed only once. The top ten clonotypes cover 4% to 5.5% of the sample. What was sequenced was peripheral blood. These receptors all stem from a man between 65 and 79 years old with acute or convalescent COVID-19.

This rearrangement joins TRBV14 to TRBJ2-1; maybe TRBD1 (5 bases). Deletions cut 2 bases from V and 5 bases from J, with 10 bases between. The CDR3 has 14 residues. Germline CDR1 and CDR2: SGHDN and FVKESK. The DNA for the CDR3 is TGTGCCAGCAGCCAAACAGGATACAACAATGAGCAGTTCTTC. The encoded protein is CASSQTGYNNEQFF.

As for this clone: An end of the junction differs from the germline gene, which may be a read error. The chain uses TRBV7-7 and TRBJ2-4; 8 bases align to TRBD1. The CDR3 is made up of 20 amino acids. CDR1 and CDR2 (germline): SSHAT, FNYEAQ (reference sequence). CDR3 loop: CASSLVGTGASSVAKNIQYF. The CDR3 DNA follows: TGTGCTAGCAGCTTAGTAGGGACAGGTGCTAGTTCGGTAGCCAAAAACATTCAGTACTTC.

The CDR3 nucleotides read TGTGCCAGCAGCCAATTAGGACAGACTGAAGCTTTCTTT. This gives the protein CASSQLGQTEAFF. This sequence joins TRBV16 and TRBJ1-1; perhaps TRBD1 as D (6 bases). CDR1 is KGHSY, CDR2 FQNENV, per germline. Trimming removed 1 base at V and 5 bases at J, with 8 bases between. This CDR3 has 13 amino acids.